The present T cell receptor (beta chain) was sequenced within a study of human T cells and chemical hapten exposure. Background on the study: Weekly administration of diphenylcyclopropenone to the scalp of patients continued throughout the roughly 25-week study.

Regarding time point: pre-sensitization, week 0. Treatment described: therapeutic diphenylcyclopropenone sensitization with weekly scalp DPC. The authors extracted total RNA from unfractionated whole blood. The CDR3 runs 16 residues. V shed 1 base and J shed 4 bases, with 13 bases lying between them. Germline V lookup: CDR1 LNHNV, CDR2 YYDKDF (reference sequence). TCRdb independently ran MiXCR on the RACE reads; one entry per CDR3 protein. The sample contains under 60,000 distinct CDR3 sequences, around a tenth of which appear only once. The table lists this clonotype with a few counts. The origin of this receptor is a woman in her 30s with alopecia areata. Some clones in this sample may be carry-over from other donors' samples. The chain is built from TRBV15 and TRBJ2-2, with D maybe TRBD2 (6 bases). The sample consisted of whole blood, taken in connection with sensitization to the hapten diphenylcyclopropenone (DPC). The CDR3 DNA reads TGTGCCACCAGCAGAGTGGTGCGGGACCTCACCGGGGAGCTGTTTTTT. Protein product: CATSRVVRDLTGELFF.